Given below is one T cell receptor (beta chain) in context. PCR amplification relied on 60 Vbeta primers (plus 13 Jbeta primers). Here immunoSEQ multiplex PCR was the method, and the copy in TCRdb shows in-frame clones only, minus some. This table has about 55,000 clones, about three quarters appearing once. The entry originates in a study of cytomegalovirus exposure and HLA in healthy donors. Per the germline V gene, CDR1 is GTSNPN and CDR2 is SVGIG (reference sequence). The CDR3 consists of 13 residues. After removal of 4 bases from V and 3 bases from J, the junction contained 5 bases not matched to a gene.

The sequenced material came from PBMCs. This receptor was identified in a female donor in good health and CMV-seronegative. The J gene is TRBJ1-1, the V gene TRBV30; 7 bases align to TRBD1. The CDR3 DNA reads TGTGCCTGGAAGATAACAGGGGACACTGAAGCTTTCTTT. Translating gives CAWKITGDTEAFF.